Here is one TCR beta chain with its context. Germline loops: CDR1 WSHSY, CDR2 SAAADI. V lost 3 bases, J lost 0 bases, and 14 bases lay in between. This CDR3 has 16 residues. One entry per CDR3 protein results from TCRdb running MiXCR on the 5' RACE reads. This table has over 95,000 distinct CDR3 sequences, around a fifth appearing once. The entry originates in a study of T-cell memory formation after mild COVID-19. Source material: PBMCs or a T cell subset sorted from them (not recorded which). This chain connects TRBV10-2 to TRBJ1-1; a possible D gene is TRBD1 (5 bases). The source of this sequence is a man between 18 and 29 years old who had mild COVID-19 (a few samples of this study predate the infection). Cell type and time point are not known. In DNA form, the CDR3 reads TGCGCCAGCAGTGAACTAAGCAGGGAAATGAACACTGAAGCTTTCTTT. Translated, it gives CASSELSREMNTEAFF.